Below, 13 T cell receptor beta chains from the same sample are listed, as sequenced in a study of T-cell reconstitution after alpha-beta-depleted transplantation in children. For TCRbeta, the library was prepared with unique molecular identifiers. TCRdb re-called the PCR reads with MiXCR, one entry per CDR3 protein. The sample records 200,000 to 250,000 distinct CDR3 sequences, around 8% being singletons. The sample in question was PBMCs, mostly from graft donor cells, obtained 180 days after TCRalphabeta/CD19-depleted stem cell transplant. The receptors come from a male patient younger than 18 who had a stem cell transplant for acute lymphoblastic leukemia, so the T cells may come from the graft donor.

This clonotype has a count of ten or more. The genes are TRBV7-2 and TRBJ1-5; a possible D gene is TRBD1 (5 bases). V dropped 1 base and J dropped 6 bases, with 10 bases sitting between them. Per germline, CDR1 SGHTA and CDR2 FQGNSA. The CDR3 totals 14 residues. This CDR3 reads CASSLVGTVQPQHF. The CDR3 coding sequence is TGTGCCAGCAGCTTAGTAGGGACGGTTCAGCCCCAGCATTTT.

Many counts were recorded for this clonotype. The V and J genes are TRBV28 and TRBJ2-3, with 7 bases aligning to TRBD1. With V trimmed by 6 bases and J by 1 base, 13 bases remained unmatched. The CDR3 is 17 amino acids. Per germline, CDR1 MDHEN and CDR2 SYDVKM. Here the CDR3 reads CASRKHRGLRGTDTQYF. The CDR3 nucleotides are TGTGCCAGCAGAAAGCACAGGGGCCTAAGAGGCACAGATACGCAGTATTTT.

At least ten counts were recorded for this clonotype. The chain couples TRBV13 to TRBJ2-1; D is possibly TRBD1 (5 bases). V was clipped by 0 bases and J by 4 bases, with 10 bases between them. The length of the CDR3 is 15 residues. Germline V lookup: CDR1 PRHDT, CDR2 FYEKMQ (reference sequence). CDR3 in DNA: TGTGCCAGCAGCTTAGGAAGGGGCCGGTACAATGAGCAGTTCTTC. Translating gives CASSLGRGRYNEQFF. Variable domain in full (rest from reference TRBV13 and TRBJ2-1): AAGVIQSPRHLIKEKRETATLKCYPIPRHDTVYWYQQGPGQDPQFLISFYEKMQSDKGSIPDRFSAQQFSDYHSELNMSSLELGDSALYFCASSLGRGRYNEQFFGPGTRLTVL.

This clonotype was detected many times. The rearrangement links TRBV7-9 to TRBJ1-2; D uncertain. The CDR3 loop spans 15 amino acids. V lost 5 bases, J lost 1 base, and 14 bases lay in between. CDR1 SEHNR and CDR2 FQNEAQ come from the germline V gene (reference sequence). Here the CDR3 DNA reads TGTGCCAGCAGCCTTTTGATAACAAATAACTATGGCTACACCTTC. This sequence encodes CASSLLITNNYGYTF. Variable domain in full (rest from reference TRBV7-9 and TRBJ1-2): DTGVSQNPRHKITKRGQNVTFRCDPISEHNRLYWYRQTLGQGPEFLTYFQNEAQLEKSRLLSDRFSAERPKGSFSTLEIQRTEQGDSAMYLCASSLLITNNYGYTFGSGTRLTVV.

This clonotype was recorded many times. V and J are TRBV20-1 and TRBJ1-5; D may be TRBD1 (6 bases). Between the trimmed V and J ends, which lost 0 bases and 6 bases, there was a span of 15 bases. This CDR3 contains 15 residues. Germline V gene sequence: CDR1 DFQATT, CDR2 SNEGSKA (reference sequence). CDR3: CSARDGPGESQPQHF. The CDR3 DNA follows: TGCAGTGCTAGAGATGGCCCAGGGGAATCTCAGCCCCAGCATTTT.

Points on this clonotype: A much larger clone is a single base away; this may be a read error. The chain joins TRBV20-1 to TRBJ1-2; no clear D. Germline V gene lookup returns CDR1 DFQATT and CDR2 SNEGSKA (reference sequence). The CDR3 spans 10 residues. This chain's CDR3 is CSAPEGGFTF. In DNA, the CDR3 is TGCAGTGCCCCAGAGGGTGGCTTCACCTTC.

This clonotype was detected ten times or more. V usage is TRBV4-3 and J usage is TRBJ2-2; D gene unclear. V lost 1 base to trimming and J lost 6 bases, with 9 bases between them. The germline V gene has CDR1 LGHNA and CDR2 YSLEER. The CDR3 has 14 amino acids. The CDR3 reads CASSQGAASGELFF. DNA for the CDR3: TGCGCCAGCAGCCAAGGGGCGGCGTCCGGGGAGCTGTTTTTT.

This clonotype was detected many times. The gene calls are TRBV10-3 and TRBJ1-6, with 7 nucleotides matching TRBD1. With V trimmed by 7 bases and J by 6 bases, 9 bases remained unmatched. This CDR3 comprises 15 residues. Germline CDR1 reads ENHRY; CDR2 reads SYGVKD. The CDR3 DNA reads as TGTGCCATCACCGACAGGGAAGGGGCTAATTCACCCCTCCACTTT. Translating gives CAITDREGANSPLHF.

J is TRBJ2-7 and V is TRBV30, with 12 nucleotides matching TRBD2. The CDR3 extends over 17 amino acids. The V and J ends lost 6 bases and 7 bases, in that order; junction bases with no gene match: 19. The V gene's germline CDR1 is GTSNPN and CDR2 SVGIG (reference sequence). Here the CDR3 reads CACCLQTSGSPFMEQYF. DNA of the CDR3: TGTGCCTGCTGCCTGCAGACTAGCGGGAGTCCGTTTATGGAGCAGTACTTC.

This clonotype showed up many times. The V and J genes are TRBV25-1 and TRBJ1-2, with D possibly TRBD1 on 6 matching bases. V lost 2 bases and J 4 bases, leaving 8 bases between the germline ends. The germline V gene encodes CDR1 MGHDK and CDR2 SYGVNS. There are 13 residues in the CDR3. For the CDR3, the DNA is TGTGCCAGCAGTGAAGTACAGGGCTATGGCTACACCTTC. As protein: CASSEVQGYGYTF.

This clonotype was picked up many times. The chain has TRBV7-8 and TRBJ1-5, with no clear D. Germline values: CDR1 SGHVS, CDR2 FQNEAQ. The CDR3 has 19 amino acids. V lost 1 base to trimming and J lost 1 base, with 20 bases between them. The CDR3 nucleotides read TGTGCCAGCAGCTTAGGTGGTGCCGGCCGGCTCTTGAGCAATCAGCCCCAGCATTTT. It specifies CASSLGGAGRLLSNQPQHF.

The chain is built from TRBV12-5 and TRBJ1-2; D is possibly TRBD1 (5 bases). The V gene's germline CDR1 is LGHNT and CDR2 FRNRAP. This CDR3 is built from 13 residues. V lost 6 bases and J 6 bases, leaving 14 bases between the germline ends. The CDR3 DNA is TGTGCTAGTGGCCCCGGGGGAAGCGATGGCTACACCTTC. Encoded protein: CASGPGGSDGYTF.

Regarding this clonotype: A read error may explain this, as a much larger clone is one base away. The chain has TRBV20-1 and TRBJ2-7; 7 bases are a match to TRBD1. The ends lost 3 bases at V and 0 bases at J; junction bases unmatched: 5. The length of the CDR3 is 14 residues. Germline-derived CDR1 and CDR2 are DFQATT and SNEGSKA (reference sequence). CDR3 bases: TGCAGTGCTAGGGGCAACAGGGGCTCCTACGAGCAGTACTTC. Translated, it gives CSARGNRGSYEQYF.